These T cell receptor beta chains were read from a single sample in a study of shared clonotypes between healthy human individuals. Sequencing was performed with immunoSEQ multiplex PCR; in TCRdb, only in-frame clones are kept and a portion is missing. Of around 500,000 clones in the sample, approximately 78% were seen once. The sample taken for sequencing was PBMCs. Receptors originate from a woman aged 40 to 49 in good health. Some clones in this sample may be carry-over from other donors' samples. Each CDR3 is given with its conserved first and last residue. The order of the fields is clone size, V gene, J gene, CDR3 protein. Expanded clones get a size class; other rows say once, few or many, or leave the size out.

>.|TRBV6-1|TRBJ2-1
CASSGAAGRTRTEQFF
>.|TRBV7-3|TRBJ2-2
CASSLTDGHTGELFF
>.|TRBV27|TRBJ2-7
CASSPLTRPPYEQYF
>few|TRBV7-3|TRBJ2-3
CASSLTDTQYF
>.|TRBV9|TRBJ2-7
CASSAWTSGRVNEQYF
>few|TRBV7-9|TRBJ2-7
CASSLGQGVNEQYF
>.|TRBV29-1|TRBJ1-1
CSVGYTNTEAFF
>.|TRBV5-1|TRBJ2-7
CATKLTGADSYEQYF
>.|TRBV6-1|TRBJ2-3
CASSTTGAGADTQYF
>.|TRBV28|TRBJ2-1
CASSPSTGLDNEQFF
>.|TRBV5-1|TRBJ1-6
CASSLDTSTPLHF
>.|TRBV19|TRBJ1-4
CASIQGGKLFF
>.|TRBV9|TRBJ1-5
CASSVGEGPQHF
>.|TRBV5-1|TRBJ2-3
CASILGGGRTDTQYF
>.|TRBV14|TRBJ1-1
CASSQTRNTEAFF
>.|TRBV28|TRBJ1-1
CASSFPGSTEAFF
>.|TRBV28|TRBJ2-3
CASSFTGRVSTDTQYF